This T cell receptor (beta chain) was observed in a study of CD8 T cells in ankylosing spondylitis. This clonotype has only a few counts. The antigen remains unidentified. Study-wide results and caveats: Typical of ankylosing spondylitis blood, it appeared, was a TCR beta motif of eight highly homologous variants.

TCRdb reprocessed the 5' RACE reads via MiXCR and lists one record per CDR3 protein. The sample consists of 75,000 to 95,000 distinct CDR3 sequences, roughly 8.5% of them appearing once. Material for sequencing was blood, either unsorted or a sorted T cell fraction (not recorded which). This receptor was taken from a male donor with ankylosing spondylitis.

CDR3 coding DNA: TGCGCCAGCAGTGGGTCAGGGGGCTCTGAGCAGTTCTTC. Its protein is CASSGSGGSEQFF. The chain employs TRBV10-1 and TRBJ2-1; 8 nucleotides line up with TRBD1. J lost 9 bases, V lost 4 bases, and 5 bases had no gene match. Germline CDR1 reads WNHNN; CDR2 reads SYGVQD (reference sequence). The length of the CDR3 is 13 residues.